This paragraph covers one TCR beta chain sequence. Its antigen is unidentified. The CDR3 does not end in the conserved phenylalanine or tryptophan, so this is likely a read error. This sample is drawn from a study of T cells in Graves' hyperthyroidism and ophthalmopathy. The study's findings and limits: Ophthalmopathy was distinguished from stable hyperthyroidism by 13 V-J signatures.

The CDR3 regions of TCR beta were amplified from RNA transcripts. Initially, a first-round RT-PCR of the TCR CDR3 employed the HTBI primer set. TCRdb called the multiplex PCR reads again in MiXCR, with one record for every CDR3 protein. The sample contains 500,000 to 600,000 distinct CDR3 sequences, around 42% of which appear only once. Trimming pared 0 bases from V and 0 bases from J, leaving 11 bases between. The CDR3 runs to 16 residues. Germline CDR1 and CDR2: LGHNA and YSLEER. Hyperthyroidism was newly diagnosed in patients aged 18 to 65 (duration under 2 months). Uncontrolled infection, other autoimmune disease, pregnancy or lactation disqualified patients from enrolment.

What was sequenced was peripheral blood or thyroid tissue (not recorded which). V usage is TRBV4-3 and J usage is TRBJ1-1; no clear D. This TCR came from a woman under 30 with Graves' hyperthyroidism. As DNA, the CDR3 is TGCGCCAGCAGCCAAGATCCCGGCATATTGAACACTGAAGCTTTCTGT. Its protein product is CASSQDPGILNTEAFC.